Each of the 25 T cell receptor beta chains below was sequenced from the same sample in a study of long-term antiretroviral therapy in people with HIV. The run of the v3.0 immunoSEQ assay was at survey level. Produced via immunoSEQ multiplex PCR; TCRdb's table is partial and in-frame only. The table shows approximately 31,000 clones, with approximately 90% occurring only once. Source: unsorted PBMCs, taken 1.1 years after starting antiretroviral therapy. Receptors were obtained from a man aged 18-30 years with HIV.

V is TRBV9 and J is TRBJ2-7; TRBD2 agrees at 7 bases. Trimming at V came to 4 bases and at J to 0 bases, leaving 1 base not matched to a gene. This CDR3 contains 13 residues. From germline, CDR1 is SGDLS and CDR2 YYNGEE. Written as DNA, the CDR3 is TGTGCCAGCAGCCCGGGGGGCTCCTACGAGCAGTACTTC. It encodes CASSPGGSYEQYF.

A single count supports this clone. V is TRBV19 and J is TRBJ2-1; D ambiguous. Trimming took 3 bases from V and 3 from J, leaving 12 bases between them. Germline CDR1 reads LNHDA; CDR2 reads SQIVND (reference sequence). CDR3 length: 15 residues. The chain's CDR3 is CASSIASWGYNEQFF. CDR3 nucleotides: TGTGCCAGTAGTATTGCCAGCTGGGGCTACAATGAGCAGTTCTTC.

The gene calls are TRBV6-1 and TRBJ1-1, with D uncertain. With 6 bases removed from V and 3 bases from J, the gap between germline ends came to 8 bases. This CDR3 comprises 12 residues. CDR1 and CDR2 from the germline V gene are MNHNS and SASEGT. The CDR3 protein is CASSYLDTEAFF. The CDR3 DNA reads TGTGCCAGCAGCTACTTGGACACTGAAGCTTTCTTT.

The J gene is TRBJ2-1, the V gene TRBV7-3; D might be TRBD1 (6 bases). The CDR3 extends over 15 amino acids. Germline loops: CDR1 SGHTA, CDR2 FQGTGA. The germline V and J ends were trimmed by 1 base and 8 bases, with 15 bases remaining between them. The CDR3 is CASSLNPDRLHEQFF. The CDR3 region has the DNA TGTGCCAGCAGCTTAAACCCCGACAGGCTTCATGAGCAGTTCTTC. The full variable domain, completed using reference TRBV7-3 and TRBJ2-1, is GAGVSQTPSNKVTEKGKYVELRCDPISGHTALYWYRQSLGQGPEFLIYFQGTGAADDSGLPNDRFFAVRPEGSVSTLKIQRTERGDSAVYLCASSLNPDRLHEQFFGPGTRLTVL.

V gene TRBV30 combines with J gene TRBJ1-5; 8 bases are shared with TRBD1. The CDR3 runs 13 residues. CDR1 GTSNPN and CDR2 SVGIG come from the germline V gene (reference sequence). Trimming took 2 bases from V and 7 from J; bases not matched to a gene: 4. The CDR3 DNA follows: TGTGCCTGGAGTCTACAGGGGGACCAGCCCCAGCATTTT. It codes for CAWSLQGDQPQHF. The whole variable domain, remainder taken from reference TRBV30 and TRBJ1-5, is SQTIHQWPATLVQPVGSPLSLECTVEGTSNPNLYWYRQAAGRGLQLLFYSVGIGQISSEVPQNLSASRPQDRQFILSSKKLLLSDSGFYLCAWSLQGDQPQHFGDGTRLSIL.

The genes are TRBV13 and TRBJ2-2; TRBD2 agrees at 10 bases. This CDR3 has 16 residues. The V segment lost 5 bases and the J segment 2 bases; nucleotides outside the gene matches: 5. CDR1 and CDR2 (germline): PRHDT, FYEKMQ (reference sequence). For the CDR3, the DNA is TGTGCCAGCAGCGACCTAGCGGGGGCCAACACCGGGGAGCTGTTTTTT. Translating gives CASSDLAGANTGELFF.

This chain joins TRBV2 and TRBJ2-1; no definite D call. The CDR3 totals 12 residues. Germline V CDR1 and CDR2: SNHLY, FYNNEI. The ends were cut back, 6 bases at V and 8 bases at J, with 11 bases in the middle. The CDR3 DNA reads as TGTGCCAGCAGGGCTAGAAGGGATGAGCAGTTCTTC. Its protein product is CASRARRDEQFF.

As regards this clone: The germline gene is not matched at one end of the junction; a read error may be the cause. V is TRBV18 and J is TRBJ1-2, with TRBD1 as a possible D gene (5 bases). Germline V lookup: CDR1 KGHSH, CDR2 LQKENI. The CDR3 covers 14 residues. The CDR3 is CASSRAGISVRHNF. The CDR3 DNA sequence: TGTGCCAGCTCACGGGCAGGGATCTCTGTGAGACACAACTTC.

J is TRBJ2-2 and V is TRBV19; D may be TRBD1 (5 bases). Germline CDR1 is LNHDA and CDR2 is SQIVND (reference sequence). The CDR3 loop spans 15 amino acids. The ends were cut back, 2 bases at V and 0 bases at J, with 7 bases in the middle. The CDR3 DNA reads TGTGCCAGTAGTATACAGGGCTCGAACACCGGGGAGCTGTTTTTT. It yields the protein CASSIQGSNTGELFF.

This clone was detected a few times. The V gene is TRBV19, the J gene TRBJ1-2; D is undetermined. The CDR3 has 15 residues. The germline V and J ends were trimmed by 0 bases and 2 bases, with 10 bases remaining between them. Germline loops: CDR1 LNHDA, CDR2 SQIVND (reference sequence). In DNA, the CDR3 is TGTGCCAGTAGTATAGAAATAAGTGGGAACTATGGCTACACCTTC. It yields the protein CASSIEISGNYGYTF.

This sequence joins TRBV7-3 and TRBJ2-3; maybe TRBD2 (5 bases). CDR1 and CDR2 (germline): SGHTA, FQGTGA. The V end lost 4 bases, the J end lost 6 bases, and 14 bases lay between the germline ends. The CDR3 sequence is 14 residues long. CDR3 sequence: CASSSNDYVDTQYF. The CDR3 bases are TGTGCCAGCAGCTCTAACGACTATGTCGATACGCAGTATTTT.

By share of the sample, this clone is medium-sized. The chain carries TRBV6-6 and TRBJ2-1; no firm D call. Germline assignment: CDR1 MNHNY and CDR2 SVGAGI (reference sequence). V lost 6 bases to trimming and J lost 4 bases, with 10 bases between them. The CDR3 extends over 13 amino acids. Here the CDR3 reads CASSPDQYNEQFF. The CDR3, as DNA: TGTGCCAGCAGCCCTGACCAGTACAATGAGCAGTTCTTC.

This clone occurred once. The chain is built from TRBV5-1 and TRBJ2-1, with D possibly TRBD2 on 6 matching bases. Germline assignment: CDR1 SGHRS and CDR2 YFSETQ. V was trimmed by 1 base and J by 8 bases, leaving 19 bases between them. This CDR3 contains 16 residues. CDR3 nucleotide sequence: TGCGCCAGCAGCTTGACTAGCCTGAGCCCCGGCCATGAGCAGTTCTTC. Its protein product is CASSLTSLSPGHEQFF.

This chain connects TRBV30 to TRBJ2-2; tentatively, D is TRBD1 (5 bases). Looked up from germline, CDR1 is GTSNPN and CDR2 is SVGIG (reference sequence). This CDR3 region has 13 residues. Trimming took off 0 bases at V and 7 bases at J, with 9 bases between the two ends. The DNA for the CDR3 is TGTGCCTGGAGTGTACTTAGGGGCGGGGAGCTGTTTTTT. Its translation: CAWSVLRGGELFF.

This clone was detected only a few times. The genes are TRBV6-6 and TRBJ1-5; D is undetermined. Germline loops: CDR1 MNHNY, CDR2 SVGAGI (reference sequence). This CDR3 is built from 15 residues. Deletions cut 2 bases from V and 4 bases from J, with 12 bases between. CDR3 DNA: TGTGCCAGCAGTTACGTGTTACGGAGAAATCAGCCCCAGCATTTT. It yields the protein CASSYVLRRNQPQHF.

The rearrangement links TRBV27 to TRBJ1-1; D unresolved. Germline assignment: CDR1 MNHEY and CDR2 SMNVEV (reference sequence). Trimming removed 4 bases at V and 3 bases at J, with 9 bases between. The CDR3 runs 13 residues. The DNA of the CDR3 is TGTGCCAGCAGTTATAGACGGGACACTGAAGCTTTCTTT. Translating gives CASSYRRDTEAFF.

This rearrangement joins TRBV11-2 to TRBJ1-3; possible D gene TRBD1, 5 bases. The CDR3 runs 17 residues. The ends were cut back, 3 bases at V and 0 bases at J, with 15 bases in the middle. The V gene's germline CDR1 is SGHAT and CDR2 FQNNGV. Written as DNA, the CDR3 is TGTGCCAGCAGCTTCGGGACTGACCTAGTCTCTGGAAACACCATATATTTT. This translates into CASSFGTDLVSGNTIYF.

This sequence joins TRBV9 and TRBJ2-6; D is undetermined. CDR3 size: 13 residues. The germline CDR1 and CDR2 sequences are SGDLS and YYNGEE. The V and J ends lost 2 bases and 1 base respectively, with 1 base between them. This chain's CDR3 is CASSVSGANVLTF. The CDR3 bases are TGTGCCAGCAGCGTGTCTGGGGCCAACGTCCTGACTTTC.

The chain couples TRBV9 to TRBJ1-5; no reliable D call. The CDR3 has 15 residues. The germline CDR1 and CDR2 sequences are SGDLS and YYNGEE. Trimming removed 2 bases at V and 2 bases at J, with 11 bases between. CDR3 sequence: CASSVEPGGNQPQHF. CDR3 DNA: TGTGCCAGCAGCGTGGAGCCTGGAGGCAATCAGCCCCAGCATTTT.

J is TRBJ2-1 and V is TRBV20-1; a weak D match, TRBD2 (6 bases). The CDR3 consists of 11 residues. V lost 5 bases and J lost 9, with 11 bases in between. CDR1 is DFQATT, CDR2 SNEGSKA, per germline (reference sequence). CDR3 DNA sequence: TGCAGTGCTCCCCTAGCGAGTGAGCAGTTCTTC. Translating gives CSAPLASEQFF.

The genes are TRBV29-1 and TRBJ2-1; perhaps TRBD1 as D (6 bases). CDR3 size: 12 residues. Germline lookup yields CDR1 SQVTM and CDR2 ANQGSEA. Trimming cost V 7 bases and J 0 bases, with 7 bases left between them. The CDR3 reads CSEGHSYNEQFF. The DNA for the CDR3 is TGCAGCGAGGGACACTCCTACAATGAGCAGTTCTTC.

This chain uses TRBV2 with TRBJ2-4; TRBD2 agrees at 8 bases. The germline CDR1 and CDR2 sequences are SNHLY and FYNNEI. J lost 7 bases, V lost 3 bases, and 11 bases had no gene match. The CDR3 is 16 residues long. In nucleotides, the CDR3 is TGTGCCAGCAGTGACCGACCGGCGGGGGGACGGAACATTCAGTACTTC. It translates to CASSDRPAGGRNIQYF.

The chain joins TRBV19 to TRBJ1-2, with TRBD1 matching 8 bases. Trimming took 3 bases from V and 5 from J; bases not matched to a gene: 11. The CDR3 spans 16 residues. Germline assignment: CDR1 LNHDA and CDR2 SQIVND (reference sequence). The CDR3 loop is CASSIGTGTLGYGYTF. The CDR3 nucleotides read TGTGCCAGTAGTATTGGGACAGGCACCCTCGGGTATGGCTACACCTTC.

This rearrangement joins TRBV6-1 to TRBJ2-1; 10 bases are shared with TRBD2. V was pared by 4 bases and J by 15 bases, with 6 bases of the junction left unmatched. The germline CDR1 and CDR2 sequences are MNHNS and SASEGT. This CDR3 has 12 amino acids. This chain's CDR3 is CASSALAGVRFF. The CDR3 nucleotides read TGTGCCAGCAGTGCCCTAGCGGGAGTTCGGTTCTTC.

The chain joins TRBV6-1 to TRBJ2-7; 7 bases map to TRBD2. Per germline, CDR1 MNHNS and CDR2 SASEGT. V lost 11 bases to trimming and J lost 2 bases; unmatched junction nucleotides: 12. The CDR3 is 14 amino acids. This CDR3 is CAATREGMTYEQYF. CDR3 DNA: TGTGCCGCCACCAGGGAGGGGATGACCTACGAGCAGTACTTC.